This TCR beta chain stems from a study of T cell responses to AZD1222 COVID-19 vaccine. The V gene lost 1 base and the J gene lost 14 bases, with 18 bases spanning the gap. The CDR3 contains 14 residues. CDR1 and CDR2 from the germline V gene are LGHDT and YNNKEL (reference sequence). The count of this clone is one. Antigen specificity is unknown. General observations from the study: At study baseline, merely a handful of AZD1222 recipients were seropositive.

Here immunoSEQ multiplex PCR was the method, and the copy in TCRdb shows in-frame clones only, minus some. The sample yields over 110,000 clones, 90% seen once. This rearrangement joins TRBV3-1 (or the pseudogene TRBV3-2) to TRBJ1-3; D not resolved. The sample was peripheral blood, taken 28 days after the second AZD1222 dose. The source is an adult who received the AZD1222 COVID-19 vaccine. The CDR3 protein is CASSQGINRAIVYF. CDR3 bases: TGTGCCAGCAGCCAAGGTATTAATCGGGCTATCGTATATTTT.